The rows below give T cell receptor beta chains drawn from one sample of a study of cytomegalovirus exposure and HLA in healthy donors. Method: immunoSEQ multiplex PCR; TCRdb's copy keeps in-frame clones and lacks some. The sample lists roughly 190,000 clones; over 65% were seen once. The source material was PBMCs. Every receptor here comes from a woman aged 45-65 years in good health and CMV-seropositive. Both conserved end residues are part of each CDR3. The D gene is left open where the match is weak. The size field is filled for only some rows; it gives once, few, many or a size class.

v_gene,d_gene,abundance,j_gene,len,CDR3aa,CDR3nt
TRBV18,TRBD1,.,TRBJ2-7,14,CASSPGTGGYEQYF,TGTGCCAGCTCACCCGGGACAGGGGGCTACGAGCAGTACTTC
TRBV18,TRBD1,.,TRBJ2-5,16,CASSPPRDRGRETQYF,TGTGCCAGCTCACCACCCCGGGACAGGGGACGAGAGACCCAGTACTTC
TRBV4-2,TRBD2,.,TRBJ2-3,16,CASSQVVAGGTDTQYF,TGTGCCAGCAGCCAAGTCGTGGCGGGGGGCACAGATACGCAGTATTTT
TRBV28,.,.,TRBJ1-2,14,CASSLAQGAYGYTF,TGTGCCAGCAGTTTGGCACAGGGAGCCTATGGCTACACCTTC
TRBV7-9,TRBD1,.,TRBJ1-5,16,CASSLDGQGVNQPQHF,TGTGCCAGCAGCTTGGACGGACAGGGAGTTAATCAGCCCCAGCATTTT
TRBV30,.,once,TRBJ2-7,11,CASTDSYEQYF,TGTGCCTCGACAGATTCCTACGAGCAGTACTTC
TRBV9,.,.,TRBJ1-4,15,CASGPTRGTNEKLFF,TGTGCCAGCGGGCCAACGCGGGGGACTAATGAAAAACTGTTTTTT
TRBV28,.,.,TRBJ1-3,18,CASSFPSGGKSAGNTIYF,TGTGCCAGCAGTTTTCCCTCCGGGGGGAAATCGGCTGGAAACACCATATATTTT
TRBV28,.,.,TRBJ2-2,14,CASSSLEGGGELFF,TGTGCCAGCAGTTCCCTGGAGGGAGGCGGGGAGCTGTTTTTT
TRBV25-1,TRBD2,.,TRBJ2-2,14,CATRSGEFTGELFF,TGTGCCACCCGTAGCGGGGAGTTTACCGGGGAGCTGTTTTTT
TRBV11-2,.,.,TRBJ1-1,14,CASSLGLGGTEAFF,TGTGCCAGCAGCTTAGGGCTGGGAGGGACTGAAGCTTTCTTT
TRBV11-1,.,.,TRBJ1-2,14,CASSFAAVGYGYTF,TGTGCCAGCAGTTTCGCCGCGGTGGGCTATGGCTACACCTTC
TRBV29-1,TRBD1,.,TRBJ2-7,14,CSTRTGISPYEQYF,TGCAGCACGAGGACAGGGATCAGTCCCTACGAGCAGTACTTC
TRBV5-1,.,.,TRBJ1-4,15,CASSLTGGVNEKLFF,TGCGCCAGCAGCTTAACCGGCGGAGTGAATGAAAAACTGTTTTTT
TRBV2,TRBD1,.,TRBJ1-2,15,CASRQITGARYGYTF,TGTGCCAGCAGGCAGATAACAGGGGCTCGGTATGGCTACACCTTC
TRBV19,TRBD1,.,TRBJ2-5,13,CASSGQGGETQYF,TGTGCCAGTTCGGGACAGGGGGGAGAGACCCAGTACTTC
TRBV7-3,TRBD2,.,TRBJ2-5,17,CASSLTRVAGVQETQYF,TGTGCCAGCAGCTTAACGCGGGTAGCGGGGGTCCAAGAGACCCAGTACTTC
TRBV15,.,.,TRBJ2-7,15,CATSRGSGYSYEQYF,TGTGCCACCAGCAGAGGTTCAGGGTACTCCTACGAGCAGTACTTC
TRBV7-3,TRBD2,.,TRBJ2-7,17,CASSLPLAGGTNYEQYF,TGTGCCAGCAGCTTGCCCCTAGCGGGGGGTACCAACTACGAGCAGTACTTC
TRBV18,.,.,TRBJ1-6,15,CASSPGGGINSPLHF,TGTGCCAGCTCCCCCGGGGGGGGAATAAATTCACCCCTCCACTTT
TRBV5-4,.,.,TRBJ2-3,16,CASLSGAGAPTDTQYF,TGTGCCAGCCTCTCCGGGGCGGGGGCCCCCACAGATACGCAGTATTTT
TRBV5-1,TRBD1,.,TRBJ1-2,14,CASSLDGQGNGYTF,TGCGCCAGCAGCTTGGATGGACAGGGCAATGGCTACACCTTC
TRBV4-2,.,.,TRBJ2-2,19,CASSQEAIGGAANTGELFF,TGTGCCAGCAGCCAAGAAGCTATCGGGGGTGCTGCGAACACCGGGGAGCTGTTTTTT
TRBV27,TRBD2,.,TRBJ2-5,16,CASSLFGGGWQETQYF,TGTGCCAGCAGTTTATTCGGCGGGGGGTGGCAAGAGACCCAGTACTTC
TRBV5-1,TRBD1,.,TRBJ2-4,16,CASSFQQGASKNIQYF,TGCGCCAGCAGCTTCCAACAGGGGGCTTCCAAAAACATTCAGTACTTC
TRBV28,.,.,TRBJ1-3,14,CASTSGASGNTIYF,TGTGCCAGCACCTCAGGGGCTTCTGGAAACACCATATATTTT
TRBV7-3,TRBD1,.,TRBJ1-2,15,CASSNTHQGDVGYTF,TGTGCCAGCAGCAACACCCACCAGGGGGACGTCGGCTACACCTTC
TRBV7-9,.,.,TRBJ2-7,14,CASSPFGAPNEQYF,TGTGCCAGCAGTCCATTTGGGGCCCCCAACGAGCAGTACTTC
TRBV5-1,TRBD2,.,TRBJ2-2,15,CASTAGGANTGELFF,TGCGCCAGCACGGCGGGGGGCGCGAACACCGGGGAGCTGTTTTTT
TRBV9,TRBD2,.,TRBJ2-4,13,CASSEREGNIQYF,TGTGCCAGCAGCGAGCGGGAGGGGAACATTCAGTACTTC
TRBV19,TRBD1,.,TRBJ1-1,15,CASSIGTGLNTEAFF,TGTGCCAGTAGTATTGGGACAGGCCTGAACACTGAAGCTTTCTTT
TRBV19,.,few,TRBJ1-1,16,CASSMGSQVPNTEAFF,TGTGCCAGTAGTATGGGGAGCCAGGTGCCGAACACTGAAGCTTTCTTT
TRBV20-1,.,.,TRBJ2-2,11,CSAKGLGELFF,TGCAGTGCTAAGGGGCTCGGGGAGCTGTTTTTT
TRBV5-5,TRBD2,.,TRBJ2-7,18,CASSLALLSGTTYYEQYF,TGTGCCAGCAGCTTGGCTCTGCTGTCCGGGACTACTTACTACGAGCAGTACTTC
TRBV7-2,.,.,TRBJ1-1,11,CASSPDTEAFF,TGTGCCAGCAGCCCGGACACTGAAGCTTTCTTT
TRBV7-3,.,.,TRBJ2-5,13,CASSFSGEETQYF,TGTGCCAGCAGCTTTTCAGGGGAAGAGACCCAGTACTTC
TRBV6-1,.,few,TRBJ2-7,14,CASSSRDNSYEQYF,TGTGCCAGCAGTTCCCGGGACAACTCCTACGAGCAGTACTTC
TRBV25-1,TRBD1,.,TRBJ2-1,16,CASSKTGGLKRDEQFF,TGTGCCAGCAGTAAGACAGGGGGCTTAAAAAGGGATGAGCAGTTCTTC
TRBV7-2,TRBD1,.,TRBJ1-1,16,CASSPRKSGGNTEAFF,TGTGCCAGCAGCCCTCGCAAATCAGGGGGGAACACTGAAGCTTTCTTT
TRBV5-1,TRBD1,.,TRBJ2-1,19,CASSSGDGRQGQRYNEQFF,TGCGCCAGCAGCTCGGGGGACGGGCGACAGGGGCAGAGGTACAATGAGCAGTTCTTC
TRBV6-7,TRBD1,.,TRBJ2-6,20,CASRPVLPDRECSGANVLTF,TGTGCCAGCAGACCAGTCCTACCCGACAGGGAATGCTCTGGGGCCAACGTCCTGACTTTC
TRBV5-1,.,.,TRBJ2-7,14,CASSLSGISYEQYF,TGCGCCAGCAGCTTATCAGGGATTTCCTACGAGCAGTACTTC
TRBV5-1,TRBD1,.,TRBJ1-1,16,CASSLPGTGGGGEAFF,TGCGCCAGCAGCTTGCCCGGGACAGGGGGTGGAGGTGAAGCTTTCTTT
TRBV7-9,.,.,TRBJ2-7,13,CSSSSTGMSEQYF,TGTTCCAGCAGCTCGACAGGTATGAGCGAGCAGTACTTC
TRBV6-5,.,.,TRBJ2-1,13,CASGLGHYNEQFF,TGTGCCAGTGGTTTGGGGCACTACAATGAGCAGTTCTTC
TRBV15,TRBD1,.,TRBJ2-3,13,CATGTGGTDTQYF,TGTGCCACCGGGACAGGAGGGACAGATACGCAGTATTTT
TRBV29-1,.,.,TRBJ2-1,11,CSVGGVGEQFF,TGCAGCGTTGGGGGGGTGGGTGAGCAGTTCTTC
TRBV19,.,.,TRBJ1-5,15,CASIPGVGSNQPQHF,TGTGCCAGTATACCAGGGGTGGGTAGCAATCAGCCCCAGCATTTT
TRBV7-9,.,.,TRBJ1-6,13,CASSLAGESPLHF,TGTGCCAGCAGCTTGGCAGGGGAGTCACCCCTCCACTTT
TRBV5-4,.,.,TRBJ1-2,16,CASSETVEEGYYGYTF,TGTGCCAGCAGCGAAACAGTAGAGGAGGGCTACTATGGCTACACCTTC
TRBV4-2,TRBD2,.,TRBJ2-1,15,CASSQPGLAGNEQFF,TGTGCCAGCAGCCAACCAGGACTAGCGGGCAATGAGCAGTTCTTC
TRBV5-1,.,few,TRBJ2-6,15,CASSIYRAGANVLTF,TGCGCCAGCAGCATCTACAGGGCTGGGGCCAACGTCCTGACTTTC
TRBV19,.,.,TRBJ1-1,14,CASTPGSLGTEAFF,TGTGCCAGTACTCCCGGGTCATTGGGCACTGAAGCTTTCTTT
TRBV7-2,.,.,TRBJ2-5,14,CASSLEASRETQYF,TGTGCCAGCAGCTTAGAAGCCTCTCGGGAGACCCAGTACTTC
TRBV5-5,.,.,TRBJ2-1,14,CASSYSYFYNEQFF,TGTGCCAGCAGCTACAGCTATTTCTACAATGAGCAGTTCTTC